This TCR beta chain was documented in a study of T-cell reconstitution after alpha-beta-depleted transplantation in children. Unique molecular identifiers tagged the TCRbeta library. Each CDR3 protein gets one entry after TCRdb re-called the PCR reads with MiXCR. The sample holds approximately 350,000 distinct CDR3 sequences, around 10% seen once. Germline V lookup: CDR1 DFQATT, CDR2 SNEGSKA (reference sequence). V dropped 5 bases and J dropped 5 bases, with 12 bases sitting between them. The CDR3 extends over 12 amino acids. In its sample, this clonotype was seen many times. The TCR comes from a human donor who donated a stem cell graft to a child with acute lymphoblastic leukemia. The material sequenced was PBMCs from the stem cell graft donor, taken from the stem cell graft. The chain uses TRBV20-1 and TRBJ1-2; D uncertain. The CDR3 spells CSASTAVYGYTF. The CDR3 region has the DNA TGCAGTGCTTCCACAGCTGTATATGGCTACACCTTC.